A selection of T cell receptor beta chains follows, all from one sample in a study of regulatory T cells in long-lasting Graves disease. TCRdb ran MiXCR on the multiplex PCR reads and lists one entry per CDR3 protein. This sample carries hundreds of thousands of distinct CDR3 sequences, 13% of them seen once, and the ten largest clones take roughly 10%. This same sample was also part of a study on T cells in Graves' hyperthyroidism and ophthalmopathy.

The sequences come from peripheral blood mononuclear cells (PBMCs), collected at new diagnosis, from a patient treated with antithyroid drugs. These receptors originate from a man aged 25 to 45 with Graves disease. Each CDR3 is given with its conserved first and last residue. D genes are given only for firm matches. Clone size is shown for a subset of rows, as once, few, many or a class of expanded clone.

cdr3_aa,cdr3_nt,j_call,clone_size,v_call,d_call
CASSHGDRGREQYF,TGTGCCAGCAGCCATGGGGACAGGGGGCGGGAGCAGTACTTC,TRBJ2-7,.,TRBV3-1,TRBD1
CASAPQLFF,TGTGCCAGCGCCCCACAACTGTTTTTT,TRBJ1-4,many,TRBV18,.
CVSNSGGIRTEAFF,TGTGTCAGTAATTCTGGGGGTATACGCACTGAAGCTTTCTTT,TRBJ1-1,.,TRBV19,.
CASSPGQGPGQQYF,TGTGCCAGCAGTCCGGGACAGGGACCCGGGCAGCAGTACTTC,TRBJ2-7,few,TRBV6-1,TRBD1
CASSQAGGAGGNEQFF,TGTGCCAGCAGTCAAGCAGGGGGCGCGGGCGGTAATGAGCAGTTCTTC,TRBJ2-1,many,TRBV12-3/TRBV12-4,TRBD1
CASRGVVETQYF,TGTGCCAGCAGAGGGGTTGTGGAGACCCAGTACTTC,TRBJ2-5,.,TRBV6-1,.
CASSPDLWDRPTDTQYF,TGTGCCAGCAGCCCCGATCTGTGGGACAGACCCACAGATACGCAGTATTTT,TRBJ2-3,few,TRBV9,TRBD1
CAIGSVGRKEYGYTF,TGTGCCATCGGGAGTGTCGGACGCAAAGAGTATGGCTACACCTTC,TRBJ1-2,many,TRBV10-3,.
CASSENRGRNIQYF,TGTGCCAGCAGTGAAAACAGGGGCCGAAACATTCAGTACTTC,TRBJ2-4,.,TRBV25-1,TRBD1
CSARVSAQTQYF,TGCAGTGCTAGAGTGTCAGCACAGACCCAGTACTTC,TRBJ2-5,many,TRBV20-1,.
CASSSDRGGSDEQYF,TGTGCCAGCAGCTCTGACAGGGGAGGTTCCGACGAGCAGTACTTC,TRBJ2-7,.,TRBV6-1,TRBD1
CAWSGSFNQPQHF,TGTGCCTGGAGTGGCAGTTTCAATCAGCCCCAGCATTTT,TRBJ1-5,many,TRBV30,.
CASTIRGLDNEQFF,TGTGCCAGCACAATTAGGGGGCTAGACAATGAGCAGTTCTTC,TRBJ2-1,many,TRBV27,TRBD1
CSSDRGTNTGELFF,TGCAGCTCAGACAGGGGTACGAACACCGGGGAGCTGTTTTTT,TRBJ2-2,.,TRBV29-1,TRBD1
CASSRRVRGVHNQPQHF,TGTGCCAGCAGCCGAAGGGTTAGGGGAGTCCATAATCAGCCCCAGCATTTT,TRBJ1-5,many,TRBV12-3/TRBV12-4,.
CASTARWGAYEQYF,TGTGCCAGCACCGCGAGGTGGGGGGCCTACGAGCAGTACTTC,TRBJ2-7,few,TRBV27,.
CSARGGVGGDEQYF,TGCAGTGCTAGGGGGGGAGTAGGCGGCGACGAGCAGTACTTC,TRBJ2-7,many,TRBV20-1,.
CASSLTSGSLDTQYF,TGCGCCAGCAGCTTGACTAGCGGGAGTTTAGATACGCAGTATTTT,TRBJ2-3,.,TRBV5-1,TRBD2
CASSYRAGAGEQFF,TGCGCCAGCAGCTACCGTGCGGGGGCGGGTGAGCAGTTCTTC,TRBJ2-1,many,TRBV5-1,.
CASTPAGPNQGEQFF,TGTGCCAGCACCCCGGCAGGCCCTAACCAGGGGGAGCAGTTCTTC,TRBJ2-1,many,TRBV5-4,.
CASSQDRIQPQHF,TGTGCCAGCAGCCAAGACAGGATACAGCCCCAGCATTTT,TRBJ1-5,many,TRBV3-1,.
CASSSSTGNQPQHF,TGTGCCAGCAGCTCTTCGACAGGGAATCAGCCCCAGCATTTT,TRBJ1-5,.,TRBV7-9,TRBD1
CASSVADNYEQYF,TGTGCCAGCAGCGTGGCAGATAACTACGAGCAGTACTTC,TRBJ2-7,many,TRBV9,.
CASSLQALTGNTIYF,TGTGCCAGCAGTTTACAGGCGCTCACTGGAAACACCATATATTTT,TRBJ1-3,few,TRBV28,.
CASSPGAGARGELFF,TGTGCCAGCAGCCCCGGGGCAGGGGCGCGAGGGGAGCTGTTTTTT,TRBJ2-2,many,TRBV3-1,.
CSARAGRGADTQYF,TGCAGTGCTAGAGCGGGGAGGGGAGCAGATACGCAGTATTTT,TRBJ2-3,many,TRBV20-1,TRBD2
CASSGRGIPGETQYF,TGTGCCAGCAGTGGGCGGGGGATTCCAGGAGAGACCCAGTACTTC,TRBJ2-5,many,TRBV6-1,TRBD2
CASSLVAGVAETQYF,TGTGCCAGCAGCTTAGTAGCGGGAGTAGCGGAGACCCAGTACTTC,TRBJ2-5,many,TRBV7-9,TRBD2
CASSLSDRAGNTIYF,TGTGCCAGCAGCCTTTCGGACAGGGCTGGAAACACCATATATTTT,TRBJ1-3,many,TRBV3-1,TRBD1
CASSLAAQGAGMTGELFF,TGTGCCAGCAGCTTAGCGGCCCAGGGGGCGGGAATGACCGGGGAGCTGTTTTTT,TRBJ2-2,few,TRBV7-2,TRBD1